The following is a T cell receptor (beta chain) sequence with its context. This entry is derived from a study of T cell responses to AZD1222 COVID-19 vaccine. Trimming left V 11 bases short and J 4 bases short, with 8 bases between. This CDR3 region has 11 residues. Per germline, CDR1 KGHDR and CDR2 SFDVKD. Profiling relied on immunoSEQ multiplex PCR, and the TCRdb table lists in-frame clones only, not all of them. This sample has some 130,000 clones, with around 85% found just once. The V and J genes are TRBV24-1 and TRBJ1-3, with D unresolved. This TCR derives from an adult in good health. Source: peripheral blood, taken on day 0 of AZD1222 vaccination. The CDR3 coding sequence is TGTGCCAGTACACAGGGAAACACCATATATTTT. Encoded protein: CASTQGNTIYF.